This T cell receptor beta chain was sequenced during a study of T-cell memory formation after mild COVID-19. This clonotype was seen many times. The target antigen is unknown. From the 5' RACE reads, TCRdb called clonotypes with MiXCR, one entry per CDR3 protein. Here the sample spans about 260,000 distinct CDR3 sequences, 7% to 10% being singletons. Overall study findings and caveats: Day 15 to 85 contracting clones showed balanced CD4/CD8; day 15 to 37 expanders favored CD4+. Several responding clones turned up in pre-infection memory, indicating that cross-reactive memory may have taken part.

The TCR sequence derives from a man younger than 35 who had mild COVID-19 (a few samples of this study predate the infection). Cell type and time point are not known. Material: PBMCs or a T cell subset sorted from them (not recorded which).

CDR3 bases: TGTGCCAGCAGTGTTTACCGGGACAGGTTTGCCAAAAACATTCAGTACTTC. As protein: CASSVYRDRFAKNIQYF. The chain recombines TRBV12-3 or TRBV12-4 with TRBJ2-4, with TRBD1 matching over 8 bases. The CDR3 extends over 17 amino acids. Germline trimming cut 5 bases from V and 1 base from J; bases unmatched to any gene: 10.